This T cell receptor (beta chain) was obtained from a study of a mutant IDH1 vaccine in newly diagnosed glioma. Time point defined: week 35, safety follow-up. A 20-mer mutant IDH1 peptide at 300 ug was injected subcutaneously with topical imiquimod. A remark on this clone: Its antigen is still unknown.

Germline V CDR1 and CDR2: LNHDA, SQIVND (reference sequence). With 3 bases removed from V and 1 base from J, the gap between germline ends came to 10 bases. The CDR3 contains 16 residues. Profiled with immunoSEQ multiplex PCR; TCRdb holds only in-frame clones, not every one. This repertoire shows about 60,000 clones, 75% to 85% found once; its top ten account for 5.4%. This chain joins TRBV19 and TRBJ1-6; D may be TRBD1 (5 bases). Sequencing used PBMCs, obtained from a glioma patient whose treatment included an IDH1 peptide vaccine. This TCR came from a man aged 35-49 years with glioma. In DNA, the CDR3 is TGTGCCAGTAGTATCTCTCGGACATCCTATAATTCACCCCTCCACTTT. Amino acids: CASSISRTSYNSPLHF.